A single sample gave rise to the 2 T cell receptor beta chains below, sequenced in a study of cytomegalovirus exposure and HLA in healthy donors. The PCR made use of 60 Vbeta and 13 Jbeta primers. This table comes from immunoSEQ multiplex PCR, and its TCRdb copy is limited to in-frame clones, with some not included. The sample has around 150,000 clones, about 82% seen once. The specimen sequenced was PBMCs. These TCRs come from a male donor in good health and CMV-seronegative.

The genes are TRBV5-1 and TRBJ1-3, with D maybe TRBD1 (5 bases). The V end was cut by 5 bases, the J end by 0 bases, with 9 bases between. This CDR3 is built from 14 residues. CDR1 and CDR2 from the germline V gene are SGHRS and YFSETQ. CDR3 residues: CASRAQASGNTIYF. The DNA of the CDR3 is TGCGCCAGCAGAGCACAGGCCTCTGGAAACACCATATATTTT.

V is TRBV7-9 and J is TRBJ2-2; 7 bases fit TRBD1. The trim removed 2 bases at V and 1 base at J, leaving 10 bases unmatched. The CDR3 extends over 18 amino acids. Germline V lookup: CDR1 SEHNR, CDR2 FQNEAQ (reference sequence). The CDR3 loop reads CASSLTTTGTENTGELFF. The CDR3 nucleotides are TGTGCCAGCAGCTTAACTACCACCGGGACAGAGAACACCGGGGAGCTGTTTTTT. Filled out from reference TRBV7-9 and TRBJ2-2, the complete variable domain reads DTGVSQNPRHKITKRGQNVTFRCDPISEHNRLYWYRQTLGQGPEFLTYFQNEAQLEKSRLLSDRFSAERPKGSFSTLEIQRTEQGDSAMYLCASSLTTTGTENTGELFFGEGSRLTVL.